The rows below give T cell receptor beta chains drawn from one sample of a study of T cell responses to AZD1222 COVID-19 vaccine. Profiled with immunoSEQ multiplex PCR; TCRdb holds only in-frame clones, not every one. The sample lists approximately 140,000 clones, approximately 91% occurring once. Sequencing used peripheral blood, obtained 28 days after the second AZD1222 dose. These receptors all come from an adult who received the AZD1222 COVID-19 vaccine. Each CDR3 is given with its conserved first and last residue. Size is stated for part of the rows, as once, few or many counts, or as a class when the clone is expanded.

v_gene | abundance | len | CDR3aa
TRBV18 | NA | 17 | CASSQDPGTSGRGGQFF
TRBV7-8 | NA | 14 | CASSPLGGGETQYF
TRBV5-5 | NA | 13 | CASSLAGRYEQYF
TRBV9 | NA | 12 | CASSVSYNEQFF
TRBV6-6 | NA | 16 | CASIHEGQGGRQPQHF
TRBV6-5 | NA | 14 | CASGRSYSNQPQHF
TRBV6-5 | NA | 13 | CASTVSAPYEQYF
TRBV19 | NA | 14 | CASSIATGSYEQYF
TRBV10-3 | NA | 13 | CATKAGGWTEAFF
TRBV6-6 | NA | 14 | CASRAAQSNQPQHF
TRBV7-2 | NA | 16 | CASSPPGLAPQETQYF
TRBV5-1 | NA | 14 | CASSLAGLNNEQFF
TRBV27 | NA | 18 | CASSLGQFVRSYNSPLHF
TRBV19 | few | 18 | CASSTQTWASSYNSPLHF
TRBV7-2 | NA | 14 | CASSLGVFTDTQYF
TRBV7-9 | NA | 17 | CASSLAVGGSQGDTQYF
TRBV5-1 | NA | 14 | CASSVGQEGTEAFF
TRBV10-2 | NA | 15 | CASHTSGVSTGELFF
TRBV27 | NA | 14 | CASSYTGILYEQYF
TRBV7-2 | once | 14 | CASSLKTGVGGYTF
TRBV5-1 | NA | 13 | CASSLADGYGYTF
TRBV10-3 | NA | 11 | CAISGQGEAFF
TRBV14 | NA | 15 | CASSQDIGRVTEAFF
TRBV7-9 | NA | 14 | CASSLPEENEKLFF
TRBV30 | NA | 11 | CAWSVSPEAFF
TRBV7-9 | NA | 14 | CASSLGSLGEKLFF
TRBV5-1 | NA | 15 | CASSLSGEGNYGYTF
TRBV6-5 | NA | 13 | CASSTFSNQPQHF
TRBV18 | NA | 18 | CASSPSIVGGAALYEQYF
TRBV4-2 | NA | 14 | CASSQGDSFNEQFF
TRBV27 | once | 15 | CASSDQGAGANVLTF
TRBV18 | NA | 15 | CASSPGTGINSPLHF
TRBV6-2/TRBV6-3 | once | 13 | CASSYSNLNGYTF
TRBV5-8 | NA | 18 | CASRPGTSGGTSTDTQYF
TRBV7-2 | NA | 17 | CASSFASSYSNTGELFF
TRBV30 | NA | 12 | CAWSLDPYGYTF
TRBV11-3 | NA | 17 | CASSYTGGEIAGNTIYF
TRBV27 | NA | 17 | CASSSLLIAGVSNEQFF
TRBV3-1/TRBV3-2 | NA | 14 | CASSRETGESPLHF
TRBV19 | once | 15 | CASSIGAGARGLTFF
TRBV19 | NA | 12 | CASSRTGEKLFF
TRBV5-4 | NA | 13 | CASSLDLNTEAFF
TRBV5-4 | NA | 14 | CASSTLKGGTEAFF
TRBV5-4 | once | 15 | CASSLDRLATDTQYF
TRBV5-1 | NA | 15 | CASSFGDSSSYEQYF